The rows below give T cell receptor beta chains drawn from one sample of a study of beta chain features in type 1 diabetes. The protocol was immunoSEQ multiplex PCR, while the TCRdb copy is restricted to in-frame clones and leaves out a portion. In the table there are some 44,000 clones, over 50% of which are singletons. Sequenced material: Tregs from blood. These receptor sequences come from a young woman in good health. CDR3s include the opening cysteine and the closing phenylalanine or tryptophan. The order of the fields is V gene, D gene, clone size, CDR3 length, J gene, CDR3 protein, CDR3 DNA. D genes are given only for firm matches. Rows may omit the clone size; those that give it use once, few, many or a size class.

TRBV30,NA,few,14,TRBJ1-4,CAWTKTATNEKLFF,TGTGCCTGGACCAAGACAGCAACTAATGAAAAACTGTTTTTT
TRBV5-6,TRBD1,few,15,TRBJ2-7,CASSFPGQGDHEQYF,TGTGCCAGCAGTTTCCCGGGACAGGGTGACCACGAGCAGTACTTC
TRBV29-1,NA,NA,14,TRBJ2-2,CSVEERRNTGELFF,TGCAGCGTTGAAGAAAGGAGGAACACCGGGGAGCTGTTTTTT
TRBV27,NA,NA,14,TRBJ2-2,CASSLDRTDGELFF,TGTGCCAGCAGTTTAGACAGGACCGACGGGGAGCTGTTTTTT
TRBV7-6,TRBD2,NA,15,TRBJ2-3,CASRGTSGRADTQYF,TGTGCCAGCAGGGGGACTAGCGGGAGGGCAGATACGCAGTATTTT
TRBV6-5,NA,NA,14,TRBJ1-2,CASSYGPKSAYYTF,TGTGCCAGCAGTTACGGGCCAAAGTCCGCCTACTACACCTTC
TRBV2,NA,few,13,TRBJ1-5,CASNTDSNQPQHF,TGTGCCAGCAATACAGATAGCAATCAGCCCCAGCATTTT
TRBV4-1,NA,few,14,TRBJ1-5,CASSAMEGRQPQHF,TGCGCCAGCAGCGCGATGGAGGGGCGGCAGCCCCAGCATTTT
TRBV28,NA,NA,14,TRBJ2-3,CASSSDTGPGTQYF,TGTGCCAGCAGTTCGGATACAGGGCCCGGTACGCAGTATTTT
TRBV5-1,TRBD2,once,16,TRBJ2-3,CASSLGGRAFGDTQYF,TGCGCCAGCAGCTTGGGAGGGAGGGCCTTTGGAGATACGCAGTATTTT
TRBV7-9,TRBD2,NA,16,TRBJ2-7,CASSLGPGTSGGEQYF,TGTGCCAGCAGCCTGGGCCCCGGGACTAGCGGGGGCGAGCAGTACTTC
TRBV4-1,NA,few,16,TRBJ2-1,CASSQERFRLGNEQFF,TGCGCCAGCAGCCAAGAACGGTTCAGACTAGGAAATGAGCAGTTCTTC
TRBV7-2,NA,NA,14,TRBJ1-5,CASSFGPVNQPQHF,TGTGCCAGCAGCTTTGGCCCAGTCAATCAGCCCCAGCATTTT
TRBV7-8,NA,NA,13,TRBJ2-1,CASSRTGGNEQFF,TGTGCCAGCAGTAGGACTGGCGGCAATGAGCAGTTCTTC
TRBV28,NA,NA,15,TRBJ2-5,CASSTDTIPQETQYF,TGTGCCAGCAGCACCGACACGATCCCCCAAGAGACCCAGTACTTC
TRBV5-8,TRBD2,NA,16,TRBJ2-2,CASSSRLAGATGELFF,TGTGCCAGCAGCTCTCGACTAGCGGGAGCGACCGGGGAGCTGTTTTTT
TRBV6-5,NA,NA,13,TRBJ2-3,CASSNRGTDTQYF,TGTGCCAGCAGTAACAGGGGCACAGATACGCAGTATTTT
TRBV7-8,TRBD2,NA,17,TRBJ2-1,CASSIPSGRAYYNEQFF,TGTGCCAGCAGCATACCTAGCGGGAGGGCTTACTACAATGAGCAGTTCTTC
TRBV27,NA,NA,13,TRBJ1-3,CASSLGLGNTIYF,TGTGCCAGCAGTTTAGGACTAGGAAACACCATATATTTT
TRBV15,NA,NA,14,TRBJ1-5,CATSRNPGREPQHF,TGTGCCACCAGCAGGAATCCTGGGCGGGAGCCCCAGCATTTT
TRBV7-8,NA,NA,16,TRBJ2-3,CASSATGSFSTDTQYF,TGTGCCAGCAGCGCTACAGGTTCCTTTAGCACAGATACGCAGTATTTT
TRBV4-1,NA,NA,13,TRBJ1-2,CASSPTSNYGYTF,TGCGCCAGCAGCCCGACATCTAACTATGGCTACACCTTC
TRBV7-3,TRBD1,few,13,TRBJ1-2,CASSLGQGTSYTF,TGTGCCAGCAGCTTGGGACAGGGGACTAGCTACACCTTC
TRBV1,NA,NA,16,TRBJ2-7,CTSSQAGGLSRYEQYF,TGCACCAGCAGCCAAGCGGGGGGCCTGTCTCGGTACGAGCAGTACTTC
TRBV5-1,TRBD2,NA,16,TRBJ2-3,CASSFIGTSVADTQYF,TGCGCCAGCAGCTTTATCGGGACTAGCGTAGCAGATACGCAGTATTTT
TRBV2,NA,NA,15,TRBJ2-1,CASSEQAASYNEQFF,TGTGCCAGCAGTGAACAAGCGGCCTCCTACAATGAGCAGTTCTTC
TRBV6-6,NA,NA,12,TRBJ2-3,CASSASTDTQYF,TGTGCCAGCAGTGCGTCCACAGATACGCAGTATTTT
TRBV29-1,NA,NA,13,TRBJ1-1,CSVGGARNTEAFF,TGCAGCGTAGGGGGGGCAAGGAACACTGAAGCTTTCTTT
TRBV6-4,NA,NA,15,TRBJ1-5,CASREQGYSNQPQHF,TGTGCCAGCAGGGAACAGGGATATAGCAATCAGCCCCAGCATTTT
TRBV7-2,NA,NA,15,TRBJ1-4,CASSLALGVNEKLFF,TGTGCCAGCAGCTTAGCGCTGGGCGTTAATGAAAAACTGTTTTTT
TRBV6-1,TRBD1,NA,13,TRBJ2-7,CASVTGQGYEQYF,TGTGCCAGCGTGACGGGACAGGGGTACGAGCAGTACTTC
TRBV4-2,NA,once,14,TRBJ2-7,CASSQTQGEYEQYF,TGTGCCAGCAGCCAAACACAGGGTGAATACGAGCAGTACTTC
TRBV28,TRBD1,NA,14,TRBJ2-5,CASSFRQGQETQYF,TGTGCCAGCAGTTTCCGACAGGGACAGGAGACCCAGTACTTC
TRBV7-8,TRBD2,NA,15,TRBJ2-5,CASSLGGGSKETQYF,TGTGCCAGCAGCTTAGGGGGCGGGAGTAAAGAGACCCAGTACTTC
TRBV2,NA,few,15,TRBJ2-4,CASSDPALAKNIQYF,TGTGCCAGCAGTGACCCCGCACTAGCCAAAAACATTCAGTACTTC
TRBV27,TRBD1,NA,14,TRBJ1-2,CASSFRQGAGGYTF,TGTGCCAGCAGTTTTCGACAGGGGGCGGGTGGCTACACCTTC
TRBV6-5,NA,NA,14,TRBJ2-5,CASRKVGGGETQYF,TGTGCCAGCAGAAAGGTGGGAGGGGGGGAGACCCAGTACTTC
TRBV7-2,TRBD2,NA,14,TRBJ2-3,CASRNSGSQDTQYF,TGTGCCAGCAGAAATAGCGGGAGCCAAGATACGCAGTATTTT
TRBV19,NA,few,15,TRBJ1-2,CASSVDPGGSYGYTF,TGTGCCAGTAGTGTCGACCCCGGGGGAAGTTATGGCTACACCTTC
TRBV28,TRBD2,once,15,TRBJ2-2,CASSLAGGNTGELFF,TGTGCCAGCAGTTTAGCGGGAGGAAACACCGGGGAGCTATTTTTT
TRBV5-6,NA,NA,14,TRBJ1-2,CASSSVQREGGYTF,TGTGCCAGCAGCTCCGTTCAACGTGAGGGCGGCTACACCTTC
TRBV19,TRBD1,NA,14,TRBJ1-1,CASSATGVRTEAFF,TGTGCCAGTAGTGCGACAGGGGTGCGAACTGAAGCTTTCTTT
TRBV6-5,TRBD1,NA,12,TRBJ1-2,CAGTGVNYGYTF,TGTGCCGGTACAGGGGTGAACTATGGCTACACCTTC
TRBV18,TRBD2,NA,13,TRBJ2-1,CASSPVAGGEQFF,TGTGCCAGCTCACCCGTAGCGGGAGGTGAGCAGTTCTTC
TRBV7-9,TRBD2,NA,14,TRBJ2-1,CASSLGLDNNEQFF,TGTGCCAGCAGCTTGGGACTAGATAACAATGAGCAGTTCTTC
TRBV30,NA,NA,13,TRBJ2-1,CAWTPGGGGRLFF,TGTGCCTGGACCCCAGGGGGGGGCGGGAGGCTGTTCTTC
TRBV29-1,TRBD1,NA,13,TRBJ2-5,CSISTNRGETQYF,TGCAGCATATCGACTAACAGGGGGGAGACCCAGTACTTC